The clone carrying this TCR beta chain was counted a few times. These data come from a study of T-cell reconstitution after alpha-beta-depleted transplantation in children. V lost 7 bases and J lost 0, with 16 bases in between. This CDR3 comprises 16 residues. A library of TCRbeta sequences, prepared with unique molecular identifiers, was generated. TCRdb redid the calling of the PCR reads with MiXCR, one entry per CDR3 protein. The sample has over 550,000 distinct CDR3 sequences; approximately 10% are singletons. This receptor was taken from a human donor who donated a stem cell graft to a child with acute myeloid leukemia. The sample here was PBMCs from the stem cell graft donor, taken from the stem cell graft. The rearrangement links TRBV12-3 or TRBV12-4 to TRBJ1-5; maybe TRBD1 (6 bases). As DNA, the CDR3 is TGTGCCAGCACCGCGGACAGAGGGCATAGCAATCAGCCCCAGCATTTT. Residues: CASTADRGHSNQPQHF.